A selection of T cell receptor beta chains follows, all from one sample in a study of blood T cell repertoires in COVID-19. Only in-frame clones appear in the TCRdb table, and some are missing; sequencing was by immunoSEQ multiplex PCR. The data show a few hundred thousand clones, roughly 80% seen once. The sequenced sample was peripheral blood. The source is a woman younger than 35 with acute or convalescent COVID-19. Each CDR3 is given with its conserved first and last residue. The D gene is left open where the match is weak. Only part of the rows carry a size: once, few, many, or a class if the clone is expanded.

CDR3nt: TGTGCCAGCAGCTACGGACAGGGATCCTACAATGAGCAGTTCTTC
CDR3aa: CASSYGQGSYNEQFF
j_gene: TRBJ2-1
d_gene: TRBD1
v_gene: TRBV7-2
abundance: once

CDR3nt: TGTGCCAGCCGCCGACAGTCATATAATTCACCCCTCCACTTT
CDR3aa: CASRRQSYNSPLHF
j_gene: TRBJ1-6
d_gene: .
v_gene: TRBV28
abundance: .

CDR3nt: TGTGCCAGCAGTCTTCTCTCTAGCGGGAGACTCGACGAGCAGTACTTC
CDR3aa: CASSLLSSGRLDEQYF
j_gene: TRBJ2-7
d_gene: TRBD2
v_gene: TRBV27
abundance: .

CDR3nt: TGTGCCAGCACCGTCCGACAGGGCGAGGGAAACACCATATATTTT
CDR3aa: CASTVRQGEGNTIYF
j_gene: TRBJ1-3
d_gene: TRBD1
v_gene: TRBV6-5
abundance: once

CDR3nt: TGCGCCAGCAGCCAAGATGGGGAGGGATGGTACGGAAACACCATATATTTT
CDR3aa: CASSQDGEGWYGNTIYF
j_gene: TRBJ1-3
d_gene: .
v_gene: TRBV4-3
abundance: .

CDR3nt: TGCGCCAGCAGCTTACTCGGGGGAGCACTCTACGAGCAGTACTTC
CDR3aa: CASSLLGGALYEQYF
j_gene: TRBJ2-7
d_gene: .
v_gene: TRBV5-1
abundance: .

CDR3nt: TGTGCCAGCAGCTCCAGAGGGGCGGGGACTAGCGGGATGAATGAGCAGTTCTTC
CDR3aa: CASSSRGAGTSGMNEQFF
j_gene: TRBJ2-1
d_gene: TRBD2
v_gene: TRBV7-2
abundance: .

CDR3nt: TGTGCCAGCAGTTACCTTGACAGGGGGAGTGGAAACACCATATATTTT
CDR3aa: CASSYLDRGSGNTIYF
j_gene: TRBJ1-3
d_gene: TRBD1
v_gene: TRBV6-5
abundance: once

CDR3nt: TGTGCTAGTGGTTTGGTACCTTCAGGTTCCGCTGAGCAGTTCTTC
CDR3aa: CASGLVPSGSAEQFF
j_gene: TRBJ2-1
d_gene: .
v_gene: TRBV12-5
abundance: once

CDR3nt: TGCGCCAGCAGCTTGGGTGGGGGGGCAGCTTTCTTT
CDR3aa: CASSLGGGAAFF
j_gene: TRBJ1-1
d_gene: .
v_gene: TRBV5-1
abundance: .

CDR3nt: TGTGCCAGCAGCCCCGGGACAGGGGCAAATGAGCAGTTCTTC
CDR3aa: CASSPGTGANEQFF
j_gene: TRBJ2-1
d_gene: TRBD1
v_gene: TRBV7-6
abundance: .

CDR3nt: TGTGCCAGCAGCTCCAGGTTAGCGGAAGAGACCCAGTACTTC
CDR3aa: CASSSRLAEETQYF
j_gene: TRBJ2-5
d_gene: .
v_gene: TRBV3-1/TRBV3-2
abundance: .

CDR3nt: TGTGCCAGCAGCTTGTCGACAGGGCACACTGAAGCTTTCTTT
CDR3aa: CASSLSTGHTEAFF
j_gene: TRBJ1-1
d_gene: TRBD1
v_gene: TRBV7-8
abundance: .

CDR3nt: TGTGCCAGCAGCCCATTGGGGGGGAGAATGAATGAGCAGTTCTTC
CDR3aa: CASSPLGGRMNEQFF
j_gene: TRBJ2-1
d_gene: TRBD2
v_gene: TRBV6-5
abundance: .

CDR3nt: TGTGCCAGCAGTTCCGGGACAGGGAACAATGAGCAGTTCTTC
CDR3aa: CASSSGTGNNEQFF
j_gene: TRBJ2-1
d_gene: TRBD1
v_gene: TRBV28
abundance: .

CDR3nt: TGTGCCTGGAGTGTACGGGGGGTAGATGAAAAACTGTTTTTT
CDR3aa: CAWSVRGVDEKLFF
j_gene: TRBJ1-4
d_gene: .
v_gene: TRBV30
abundance: .

CDR3nt: TGCGCCAGCAGTGGACAAAGCCTTTCCCAGTACTTC
CDR3aa: CASSGQSLSQYF
j_gene: TRBJ2-5
d_gene: .
v_gene: TRBV10-2
abundance: .

CDR3nt: TGTGCCAGCAGCCAACGCCGACCTACTGCCAGCGCCATGAGCTCCTACGAGCAGTACTTC
CDR3aa: CASSQRRPTASAMSSYEQYF
j_gene: TRBJ2-7
d_gene: .
v_gene: TRBV3-1/TRBV3-2
abundance: .

CDR3nt: TGTGCCAGCAGTTCCGAGCAGGGAGGGGGTGAAGCTTTCTTT
CDR3aa: CASSSEQGGGEAFF
j_gene: TRBJ1-1
d_gene: .
v_gene: TRBV6-5
abundance: .

CDR3nt: TGTGCCAGCATACAGGGGATCACCGGGGAGCTGTTTTTT
CDR3aa: CASIQGITGELFF
j_gene: TRBJ2-2
d_gene: TRBD1
v_gene: TRBV28
abundance: .

CDR3nt: TGTGCCAGTAGTACCGCTAGCGGTCCCATCTCCTACGAGCAGTACTTC
CDR3aa: CASSTASGPISYEQYF
j_gene: TRBJ2-7
d_gene: TRBD2
v_gene: TRBV19
abundance: .

CDR3nt: TGCAGCGTGGGACAGCTATTGAACACTGAAGCTTTCTTT
CDR3aa: CSVGQLLNTEAFF
j_gene: TRBJ1-1
d_gene: TRBD1
v_gene: TRBV29-1
abundance: .

CDR3nt: TGTGCCAGTTTTCGCGGTAGGCGTGGGAATGAGCAGTTCTTC
CDR3aa: CASFRGRRGNEQFF
j_gene: TRBJ2-1
d_gene: .
v_gene: TRBV2
abundance: .

CDR3nt: TGCGCCAGCGGCCTTACAGGGGGTAGTTTGGACACTGAAGCTTTCTTT
CDR3aa: CASGLTGGSLDTEAFF
j_gene: TRBJ1-1
d_gene: TRBD1
v_gene: TRBV5-1
abundance: .

CDR3nt: TGTGCCACCAGTGATTTTCGGTCCACCCAGGGTCCAAATGAGCAGTTCTTC
CDR3aa: CATSDFRSTQGPNEQFF
j_gene: TRBJ2-1
d_gene: .
v_gene: TRBV24-1
abundance: .

CDR3nt: TGTGCCAGCAGCTCCTCGGGAGTTCGGTACGAGCAGTACTTC
CDR3aa: CASSSSGVRYEQYF
j_gene: TRBJ2-7
d_gene: .
v_gene: TRBV5-6
abundance: .

CDR3nt: TGTGCCAGCAGATCAACTCGACAAGAGACCCAGTACTTC
CDR3aa: CASRSTRQETQYF
j_gene: TRBJ2-5
d_gene: .
v_gene: TRBV12-3/TRBV12-4
abundance: .

CDR3nt: TGTGCCAGCAGTCCAGGGGGACGGGATACGCAGTATTTT
CDR3aa: CASSPGGRDTQYF
j_gene: TRBJ2-3
d_gene: TRBD1
v_gene: TRBV6-5
abundance: .

CDR3nt: TGTGCCAGTAGTATAATAGACAGGACCAATCAGCCCCAGCATTTT
CDR3aa: CASSIIDRTNQPQHF
j_gene: TRBJ1-5
d_gene: .
v_gene: TRBV19
abundance: .

CDR3nt: TGTGCCAGCAGCCCGGGGACAGGCACTGAAGCTTTCTTT
CDR3aa: CASSPGTGTEAFF
j_gene: TRBJ1-1
d_gene: TRBD1
v_gene: TRBV11-2
abundance: once

CDR3nt: TGTGCCAGCAGTGCCGGGACTAGCGGGGGAAGCACAGATACGCAGTATTTT
CDR3aa: CASSAGTSGGSTDTQYF
j_gene: TRBJ2-3
d_gene: TRBD2
v_gene: TRBV2
abundance: .

CDR3nt: TGTGCCAGCAGTGAGGGATCGAGCTCCTACGAGCAGTACTTC
CDR3aa: CASSEGSSSYEQYF
j_gene: TRBJ2-7
d_gene: .
v_gene: TRBV6-2/TRBV6-3
abundance: .

CDR3nt: TGTGCCAGCAGTGGGTCTAGCGGGACCCTCTCCTACGAGCAGTACTTC
CDR3aa: CASSGSSGTLSYEQYF
j_gene: TRBJ2-7
d_gene: TRBD2
v_gene: TRBV2
abundance: once

CDR3nt: TGTGCCAGCAGTTTATCCGGGACTAGCGGGAGGTTCTCCTACAATGAGCAGTTCTTC
CDR3aa: CASSLSGTSGRFSYNEQFF
j_gene: TRBJ2-1
d_gene: TRBD2
v_gene: TRBV27
abundance: .

CDR3nt: TGTGCCAGCAGCGTAGCAGGGGGCGCTTATGGCTACACCTTC
CDR3aa: CASSVAGGAYGYTF
j_gene: TRBJ1-2
d_gene: TRBD1
v_gene: TRBV9
abundance: .

CDR3nt: TGTGCCAGCAGCCAGGGGGCTGGTGGTCAGCCCCAGCATTTT
CDR3aa: CASSQGAGGQPQHF
j_gene: TRBJ1-5
d_gene: TRBD1
v_gene: TRBV7-2
abundance: .

CDR3nt: TGTGCCAGCAGTGAATGGGCTAGCGGGATCTCTGAGCAGTTCTTC
CDR3aa: CASSEWASGISEQFF
j_gene: TRBJ2-1
d_gene: TRBD2
v_gene: TRBV2
abundance: .

CDR3nt: TGTGCCAGCAGCCAAGTTCTATATTCACCCCTCCACTTT
CDR3aa: CASSQVLYSPLHF
j_gene: TRBJ1-6
d_gene: .
v_gene: TRBV14
abundance: few

CDR3nt: TGTGCCTGGAGTGTTATGGGGCTAGGGTTGGGCTATGGCTACACCTTC
CDR3aa: CAWSVMGLGLGYGYTF
j_gene: TRBJ1-2
d_gene: .
v_gene: TRBV30
abundance: .

CDR3nt: TGCAGCGTTCTCTTAAGCGGGAGGGCCTCCAACGAGCAGTACTTC
CDR3aa: CSVLLSGRASNEQYF
j_gene: TRBJ2-7
d_gene: TRBD2
v_gene: TRBV29-1
abundance: .

CDR3nt: TGTGCCAGCAGTTACGTGGCGGGAGGTAGATACAATGAGCAGTTCTTC
CDR3aa: CASSYVAGGRYNEQFF
j_gene: TRBJ2-1
d_gene: TRBD2
v_gene: TRBV6-5
abundance: .

CDR3nt: TGTGCCAGCAGTGAAGTCTGGACAGTTAACTATGGCTACACCTTC
CDR3aa: CASSEVWTVNYGYTF
j_gene: TRBJ1-2
d_gene: .
v_gene: TRBV2
abundance: .

CDR3nt: TGCAGCGCACTACTAGCGGGAGGGCCCTCGGGCGCTTGGGAGACCCAGTACTTC
CDR3aa: CSALLAGGPSGAWETQYF
j_gene: TRBJ2-5
d_gene: TRBD2
v_gene: TRBV29-1
abundance: .

CDR3nt: TGTGCCAGCAGCGGAGGACGCGCCTACACCTTC
CDR3aa: CASSGGRAYTF
j_gene: TRBJ1-2
d_gene: .
v_gene: TRBV7-9
abundance: .

CDR3nt: TGTGCCAGCAGTCCGATACAGGGATCTAATCAGCCCCAGCATTTT
CDR3aa: CASSPIQGSNQPQHF
j_gene: TRBJ1-5
d_gene: .
v_gene: TRBV27
abundance: .

CDR3nt: TGTGCCAGCAGCTTCGGACAGGGGGCAGATACGCAGTATTTT
CDR3aa: CASSFGQGADTQYF
j_gene: TRBJ2-3
d_gene: TRBD1
v_gene: TRBV7-9
abundance: .

CDR3nt: TGCACCAGCAGCCCAAACACAGATACGCAGTATTTT
CDR3aa: CTSSPNTDTQYF
j_gene: TRBJ2-3
d_gene: .
v_gene: TRBV1
abundance: .

CDR3nt: TGTGCCAGCAGCCGAGAGGAACAGTATCAGCCCCAGCATTTT
CDR3aa: CASSREEQYQPQHF
j_gene: TRBJ1-5
d_gene: .
v_gene: TRBV4-2
abundance: .

CDR3nt: TGTGCCAGCAGCGTAGTCCCAGGCGGGAGGAACACTGAAGCTTTCTTT
CDR3aa: CASSVVPGGRNTEAFF
j_gene: TRBJ1-1
d_gene: .
v_gene: TRBV9
abundance: few

CDR3nt: TGTGCCAGTAGTATCGCAGCAGGGAATAACTATGGCTACACCTTC
CDR3aa: CASSIAAGNNYGYTF
j_gene: TRBJ1-2
d_gene: .
v_gene: TRBV19
abundance: .

CDR3nt: TGCGCCAGCGGCCTTGTGAGCGGGAGGGCAGATACGCAGTATTTT
CDR3aa: CASGLVSGRADTQYF
j_gene: TRBJ2-3
d_gene: TRBD2
v_gene: TRBV5-1
abundance: .

CDR3nt: TGTGCCTGGAGTGTGGGGGCTCGCAATCAGCCCCAGCATTTT
CDR3aa: CAWSVGARNQPQHF
j_gene: TRBJ1-5
d_gene: .
v_gene: TRBV30
abundance: .

CDR3nt: TGTGCCAGCAGTTTGCGGGGGAACACTGAAGCTTTCTTT
CDR3aa: CASSLRGNTEAFF
j_gene: TRBJ1-1
d_gene: .
v_gene: TRBV12-3/TRBV12-4
abundance: .

CDR3nt: TGTGCCAGTAGTATCGCGCCGTATCAGCCCCAGCATTTT
CDR3aa: CASSIAPYQPQHF
j_gene: TRBJ1-5
d_gene: .
v_gene: TRBV19
abundance: .

CDR3nt: TGTGCCAGCAGTTACTTCAAAGTAGCGGACAATGAGCAGTTCTTC
CDR3aa: CASSYFKVADNEQFF
j_gene: TRBJ2-1
d_gene: .
v_gene: TRBV6-2/TRBV6-3
abundance: once

CDR3nt: TGCGCCAGCAGCTCAGCCGGGACTAGCGGGGATAACACCGGGGAGCTGTTTTTT
CDR3aa: CASSSAGTSGDNTGELFF
j_gene: TRBJ2-2
d_gene: TRBD2
v_gene: TRBV5-1
abundance: .

CDR3nt: TGTGCCAGCAGTTCTGGGGGAGGCACTGAAGCTTTCTTT
CDR3aa: CASSSGGGTEAFF
j_gene: TRBJ1-1
d_gene: .
v_gene: TRBV5-5
abundance: .

CDR3nt: TGTGCCACCAGTGAACCTACAGGGGCCCAGGCTAGGCAGTTCTTC
CDR3aa: CATSEPTGAQARQFF
j_gene: TRBJ2-1
d_gene: TRBD1
v_gene: TRBV24-1
abundance: .